This T cell receptor (beta chain) comes out of a study of cytomegalovirus exposure and HLA in healthy donors (dated by TCRdb to about 2017). Some background on the complete study: An earlier analysis of roughly 630 of the donors reported roughly 300 Gb of sequence data and roughly 100 million unique TCR beta sequences from roughly 180 million T cells. Roughly 5 DR-DQ haplotypes were handled as single units for association and clustering, since linkage in the cohort was strong. A later genetic analysis took genome-wide SNP genotypes for about 55% of the 666 donors and used that subset as a discovery cohort. A later analysis re-analyzed previously published TCR beta repertoires from approximately 700 donors and added high-resolution HLA genotyping to study TCR occurrence patterns. Donor age, sex, ethnicity and CMV serostatus were compiled alongside the repertoire data. The study used immunosequencing to profile the T cell repertoires of more than 650 subjects and linked those repertoires to cytomegalovirus serostatus. Besides the first cohort of approximately 670 subjects, a separate validation cohort made up of roughly 130 different subjects was used. Every discovery cohort repertoire had been produced on one sequencing platform. To decide whether each TCR beta V gene segment behaved as functional or pseudogenic, an earlier analysis of fewer than 750 of the donors relied on high-throughput TCR beta sequencing. The study aimed to test whether cataloging public T cell receptors could reveal signatures of past pathogen exposure. High-throughput TCR immunosequencing, statistical association of individual TCRs with disease status, and machine learning were combined to predict cytomegalovirus infection status. Approximately 300 gigabases of sequencing data and approximately 92 million unique TCR sequences made up an early release that covered several hundred HLA-typed donors. Typing coverage differed by locus: A, B, C, DRB1 and DQB1 were typed in about 629-640 donors, DQA1 in approximately 520, DPA1 in around 600, and DPB1 in 400 to 480. Of the roughly 410 genotyped donors, less than 90% were placed in the genetic ancestry cluster associated with self-reported Caucasian donors. In the later analysis, no new phenotypic data were used to find candidate immune exposures; instead, reliance was placed on TCR beta sequences and their occurrence across donors. HLA typing included class I and class II loci at four-digit resolution. On average, about 200,000 unique TCR beta nucleotide sequences were sequenced per donor among some 430 genotyped donors of the cohort, with about 19% of those sequences being non-productive. General conclusions and limits of the study: Linkage disequilibrium might explain the correlated functional status among segregating V segments, but an unknown experimental factor could not be excluded. In both the original and validation cohorts, the classifier was reported to diagnose cytomegalovirus status with high specificity and sensitivity. In this cohort, only TCR beta chains were sequenced, and detectable features were limited by the absence of alpha or paired-chain data. A later analysis found that TCR association rates varied across HLA loci, with DRB1 alleles showing the most associated TCRs and HLA-C alleles the fewest. Sequencing depth was assumed to be roughly uniform across donors in the presence/absence analyses, though that assumption may not hold. Across donors, most TCR sequences were observed very rarely, whereas some public TCRs were present in many individuals. Broadly in line with IMGT annotations, most TCR beta V segments showed up in productive rearrangements about 87% or about 30% of the time in an earlier analysis of approximately 600 of the donors. In a later genetic analysis, a missense DCLRE1C variant was associated with V-gene and J-gene trimming of TCR beta chains, and the association was replicated in an independent cohort. A further reported finding was that TCR beta sequences accurately predicted the HLA-A and HLA-B alleles for most subjects in the first cohort. Because the 87-base-pair reads could not distinguish some IMGT-functional V segments, including TRBV6-2 and TRBV6-3, those segments were excluded. In a later analysis, around 17,000 TCR beta sequences were associated with specific HLA alleles at a false discovery rate of 0.05. It was suggested by the authors that the approach could potentially be generalized to other disease states and immunological phenotypes. The study listed 150 to 200 TCR beta chains as associated with cytomegalovirus. Compared with equally common non-associated chains, HLA-associated TCR beta chains in a later analysis were more clonally expanded and had lower generation probabilities. Because some donors lacked HLA typing at each locus, the association tests relied only on the typed subset. In a later genetic analysis, fewer N-insertions in productive TCRs were reported among donors in an Asian-associated ancestry cluster than the roughly 700-donor mean. A group of highly shared sequence variants was considered likely to be a technical artifact of the sequencing pipeline. Strong co-occurrence of HLA alleles, especially DR and DQ, made assigning TCR associations to individual alleles difficult. For the cohort, immune exposure information was limited to CMV serostatus. A few of the identified cytomegalovirus-associated TCR beta chains were confirmed in vitro to be specific for cytomegalovirus antigens. Several of the top co-occurrence clusters appeared to be linked to parvovirus B19, influenza, CMV and Epstein-Barr virus, according to a later analysis. According to a later analysis, most CMV-associated TCR beta chains appeared to be HLA-restricted, and the HLA associations seemed to be driven largely by CMV exposure. Because counts were too low, about 18 rarely observed V segments, including chromosome 9 orphons, were left out of the earlier analysis of 500 to 650 of the donors.

The count of this clone is one. It has no known antigen specificity. No base-level quality is on record; no much larger clone is a single base apart. The CDR3, cysteine through phenylalanine, is 15 amino acids long. Left in the record is the CDR3 DNA by itself, 45 bases read in frame from the first base. Between the V and J ends, shortened by 3 bases and 2 bases respectively, the junction contains 13 bases. CDR1 and CDR2, looked up from the germline V gene, are SGHRS and YFSETQ. The library was produced with the immunoSEQ multiplex PCR assay. For the multiplex PCR, a mixture combining 60 forward primers for TCR Vbeta segments and 13 reverse primers for TCR Jbeta segments was used. The CDR3 region of rearranged TCR beta genes was amplified from genomic DNA with a multiplex PCR assay. The Illumina HiSeq System was used to sequence the amplified TCR beta libraries as 87-base-pair reads. In the paper's pipeline: In a later analysis, 70 million to 95 million unique TCR beta chains were counted across the approximately 640 repertoires, and roughly 11 million of these chains were shared by at least two donors. Raw reads were error-corrected and collapsed into unique sequences with a nearest-neighbor algorithm that merged closely related sequences to remove PCR and sequencing errors. To assign V, D and J gene segments, CDR3 sequences were aligned to IMGT reference sequences. Each retained sequence needed at least a six-nucleotide match to both a V gene segment and a J gene segment. Rearrangements were called productive when the CDR3 lacked stop codons and stayed in frame with V and J; all others were non-productive. CDR3 was defined according to IMGT convention as the region running from the second conserved V-encoded cysteine to the conserved J-encoded phenylalanine. The earlier analysis of about 620 of the donors excluded sequences that lacked an unambiguous match to a single V gene segment. In an earlier analysis of roughly 500 of the donors, V segments were called functional above 56.7% productive rearrangements and were called segregating when the between-donor standard deviation exceeded 5%. A statistical classification framework was built to diagnose cytomegalovirus status from the catalog of TCR beta chain sequences. A later analysis assigned V and J genes by comparing TCR nucleotide sequences with IMGT/GENE-DB human TR gene sequences. Using the TCRdist pipeline, a later analysis assigned CDR3 sequences along with most-parsimonious VDJ recombination scenarios. A later analysis defined each TCR beta chain by its CDR3 amino acid sequence plus V-gene family, and excluded reads lacking a unique V-gene family. In a later analysis, 500 to 650 highly shared, low-generation-probability nucleotide sequences were removed to address suspected cross-contamination and a sequencing artifact. In a later analysis, a clonal expansion index was calculated for each public chain from normalized within-repertoire ranks of inferred template counts. Generation probabilities in a later analysis came from a VDJ recombination model fitted to out-of-frame rearrangements, and those results were checked against IGoR. A later analysis scored TCR-TCR, TCR-HLA and TCR-CMV co-occurrence with hypergeometric tests, applying a repertoire-size bias correction to TCR pairs. To estimate false discovery rates, a later analysis permuted the HLA or CMV assignments 20 times. In a later analysis, co-occurring TCRs were grouped using DBSCAN, and TCRdist sequence similarity was added for clustering within HLA-allele-positive subsets. Repertoires with fewer than 30,000 or more than 120,000 public chains were left out of co-occurrence clustering, as were five repertoires with anomalous nucleotide sharing. The table comes from immuneACCESS by way of TCRdb, which keeps in-frame sequences with V and J called. Part of the clones is missing from these tables; in studies checked, under half for an unresolved V gene and the rest for unknown reasons. The V and J calls and the clone size are those of that table, but D and trimming were determined from the DNA. The sample table shows around 150,000 clones, and about 79% are seen once. The ten largest account for roughly 4.2% of the sample.

The cohort was made up of 666 healthy bone marrow donors. At the time of sampling, all cohort members were nominally healthy, though unrecorded immune exposures were likely present. The donor tested CMV seropositive and was one of the 289 seropositive cohort members. A peripheral blood sample was collected from each donor, and TCR beta sequencing was performed on peripheral blood mononuclear cells. The Qiagen DNeasy Blood Extraction Kit was used to extract genomic DNA from the blood cell samples. The sequenced sample consisted of PBMCs. The V and J segments used are TRBV5-1 and TRBJ2-3; TRBD1 could be the D gene, as 6 bases match. The clonotype comes from a man between 40 and 49 years old in good health and CMV-seropositive. This receptor carries the CDR3 CASSWTDTYTDTQYF. The sequenced DNA is TGCGCCAGCAGCTGGACAGATACCTACACAGATACGCAGTATTTT.